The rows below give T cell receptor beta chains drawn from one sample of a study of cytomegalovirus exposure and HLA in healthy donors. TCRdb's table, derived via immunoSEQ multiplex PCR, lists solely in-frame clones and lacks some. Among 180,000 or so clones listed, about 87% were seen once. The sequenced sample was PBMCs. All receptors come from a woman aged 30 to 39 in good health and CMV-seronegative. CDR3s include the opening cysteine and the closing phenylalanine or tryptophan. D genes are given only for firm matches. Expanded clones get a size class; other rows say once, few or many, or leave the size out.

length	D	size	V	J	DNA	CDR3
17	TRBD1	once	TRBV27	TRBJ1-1	TGTGCCAGCAGTTTATCAGGGACAGGGTTTCGGGGCACTGAAGCTTTCTTT	CASSLSGTGFRGTEAFF
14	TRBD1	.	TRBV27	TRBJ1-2	TGTGCCAGCAGTCCTTTGGCAGGGGGCATTGGCTACACCTTC	CASSPLAGGIGYTF
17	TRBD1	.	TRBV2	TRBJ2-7	TGTGCCAGCAGTGACAGGGGGTTTAGTATCGGCCAATACGAGCAGTACTTC	CASSDRGFSIGQYEQYF
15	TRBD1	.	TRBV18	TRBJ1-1	TGTGCCAGCTCACCACCGGGGGACAGTCGCACTGAAGCTTTCTTT	CASSPPGDSRTEAFF
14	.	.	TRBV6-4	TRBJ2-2	TGTGCCAGCAGTCAAACACAGGGTTACGGGGAGCTGTTTTTT	CASSQTQGYGELFF
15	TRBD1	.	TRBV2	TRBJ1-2	TGTGCCAGCAGTGAAGCATGGGACAGGGGATCTGGCTACACCTTC	CASSEAWDRGSGYTF
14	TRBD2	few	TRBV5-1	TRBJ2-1	TGCGCCAGCACCATTAGCGGGGGTTACAATGAGCAGTTCTTC	CASTISGGYNEQFF
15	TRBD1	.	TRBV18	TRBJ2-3	TGTGCCAGCTCACCATACAGGGGGCTTGAAGATACGCAGTATTTT	CASSPYRGLEDTQYF
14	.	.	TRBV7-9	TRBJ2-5	TGTGCCAGCAGCACCGTCCAGTCTCAAGAGACCCAGTACTTC	CASSTVQSQETQYF
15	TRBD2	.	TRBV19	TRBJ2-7	TGTGCCAGTAGTAATAGCGGGGGGGCCGCCTACGAGCAGTACTTC	CASSNSGGAAYEQYF
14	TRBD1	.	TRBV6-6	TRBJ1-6	TGTGCCAGCTCAGGGGGACAGGGCGACTCACCCCTCCACTTT	CASSGGQGDSPLHF
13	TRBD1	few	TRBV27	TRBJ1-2	TGTGCCAGCAGTCCCAGGGGGGCGTCTGGCTACACCTTC	CASSPRGASGYTF
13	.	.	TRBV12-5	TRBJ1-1	TGTGCTAGTGCCAACACGGGTGGGACTGAAGCTTTCTTT	CASANTGGTEAFF
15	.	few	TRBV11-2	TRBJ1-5	TGTGCCAGCAGCTTAAACGGGGATGGCAATCAGCCCCAGCATTTT	CASSLNGDGNQPQHF
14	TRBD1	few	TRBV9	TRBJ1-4	TGTGCCAGCAGCTCGGACAGGCCAGGCGAAAAACTGTTTTTT	CASSSDRPGEKLFF
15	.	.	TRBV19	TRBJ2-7	TGTGCCAGTAGTATAGATGTGGAGAGGGCCTACGAGCAGTACTTC	CASSIDVERAYEQYF
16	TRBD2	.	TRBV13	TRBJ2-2	TGTGCCAGCAGCTCCCGGACTAGCGGGAACACCGGGGAGCTGTTTTTT	CASSSRTSGNTGELFF
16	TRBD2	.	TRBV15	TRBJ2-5	TGTGCCACCAGCAGAGTCAGCGGGGGGGGTTTGGAGACCCAGTACTTC	CATSRVSGGGLETQYF
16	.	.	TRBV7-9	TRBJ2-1	TGTGCCAGCAGCTCCGCTAGTGGGGCTGGATACAATGAGCAGTTCTTC	CASSSASGAGYNEQFF
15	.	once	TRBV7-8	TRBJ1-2	TGTGCCAGCAGCTTAGCGGGAGCTCAGACTTATGGCTACACCTTC	CASSLAGAQTYGYTF
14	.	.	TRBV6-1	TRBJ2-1	TGTGCCAGCAATACAGGGTTGATTTACAATGAGCAGTTCTTC	CASNTGLIYNEQFF
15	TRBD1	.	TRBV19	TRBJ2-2	TGTGCCAGTAGTATAGGAGGACAGGGCGCCGGGGAGCTGTTTTTT	CASSIGGQGAGELFF
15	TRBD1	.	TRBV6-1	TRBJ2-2	TGTGCCAGCAGTAGCTACAGGGGTCTGACCGGGGAGCTGTTTTTT	CASSSYRGLTGELFF
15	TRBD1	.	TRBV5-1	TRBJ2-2	TGCGCCAGCAGCAACCGGGACAGGGGCCCCGGGGAGCTGTTTTTT	CASSNRDRGPGELFF
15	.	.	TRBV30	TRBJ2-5	TGTGCCTGGAGTATTACAACAGGGATGGCAGAGACCCAGTACTTC	CAWSITTGMAETQYF
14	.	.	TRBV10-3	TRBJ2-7	TGTGCCATCAGTGGTAGTAGCGGTACCTACGAGCAGTACTTC	CAISGSSGTYEQYF
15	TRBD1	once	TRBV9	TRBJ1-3	TGTGCCAGCAGCGTAGGGACAGGGGGTGGAAACACCATATATTTT	CASSVGTGGGNTIYF
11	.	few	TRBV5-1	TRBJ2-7	TGCGCCAGCAGCTTGGCCGGGGAGCAGTACTTC	CASSLAGEQYF
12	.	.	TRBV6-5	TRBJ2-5	TGTGCCAGCAGTCCAGGTTGGGAGACCCAGTACTTC	CASSPGWETQYF
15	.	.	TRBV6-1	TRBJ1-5	TGTGCCAGCAGTGAAGCGGGGGGGGCGTTACGGCCCCAGCATTTT	CASSEAGGALRPQHF
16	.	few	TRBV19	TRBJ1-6	TGTGCCAGTAGTATCGGTCGCCGGCAGGATAATTCACCCCTCCACTTT	CASSIGRRQDNSPLHF
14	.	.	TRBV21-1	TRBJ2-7	TGTGCCAGCAGCGCGCAGCACAGGGTCTACGAGCAGTACTTC	CASSAQHRVYEQYF
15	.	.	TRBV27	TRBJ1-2	TGTGCCAGCAGTTACACCCCGGACAGTTACTATGGCTACACCTTC	CASSYTPDSYYGYTF
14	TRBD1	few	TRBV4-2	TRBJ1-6	TGTGCCAGCAGCTCTGGACAGGGAAATTCACCCCTCCACTTT	CASSSGQGNSPLHF
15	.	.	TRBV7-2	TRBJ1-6	TGTGCCAGCAGCTCTTCAGGGATACGAAATTCACCCCTCCACTTT	CASSSSGIRNSPLHF
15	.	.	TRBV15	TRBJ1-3	TGTGCCACCAGCAGTTACGGGGACTCTGGAAACACCATATATTTT	CATSSYGDSGNTIYF
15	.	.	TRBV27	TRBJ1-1	TGTGCCAGCAGTTTAAGGGGGGGCTCGAACACTGAAGCTTTCTTT	CASSLRGGSNTEAFF
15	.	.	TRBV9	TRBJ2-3	TGTGCCAGCAGCGCAGACCGTCTGAGGGTAGATACGCAGTATTTT	CASSADRLRVDTQYF
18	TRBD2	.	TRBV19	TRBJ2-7	TGTGCCAGTAGTACAGTCGGGACTAGCGGGGGGATTGCCTACGAGCAGTACTTC	CASSTVGTSGGIAYEQYF
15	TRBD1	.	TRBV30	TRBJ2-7	TGTGCCTGGAGTAGACAGACAGGGAACCCCTACGAGCAGTACTTC	CAWSRQTGNPYEQYF
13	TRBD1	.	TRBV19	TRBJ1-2	TGTGCCAGTACCGGGGCAGGGGGCAGTGGCTACACCTTC	CASTGAGGSGYTF
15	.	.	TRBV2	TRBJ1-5	TGTGCCAGCAGTGAAGAAGGGGCCAAGGGTCAGCCCCAGCATTTT	CASSEEGAKGQPQHF
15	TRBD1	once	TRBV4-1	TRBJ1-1	TGCGCCAGCAGCCAAGGGGACAGGGCAAACACTGAAGCTTTCTTT	CASSQGDRANTEAFF
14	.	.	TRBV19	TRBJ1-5	TGTGCCAGTAGTAAAACAGACATGAATCAGCCCCAGCATTTT	CASSKTDMNQPQHF
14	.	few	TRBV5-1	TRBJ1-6	TGCGCCAGCAGCGTGGGACAAACGAATTCACCCCTCCACTTT	CASSVGQTNSPLHF
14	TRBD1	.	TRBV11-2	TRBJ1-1	TGTGCCAGCAGCTTAAGAACAGGGGAAGCTGAAGCTTTCTTT	CASSLRTGEAEAFF
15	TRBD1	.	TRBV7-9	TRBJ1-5	TGTGCCAGCAGCGACGCACAGGGGGCTGCTCAGCCCCAGCATTTT	CASSDAQGAAQPQHF
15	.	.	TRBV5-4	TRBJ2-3	TGTGCCAGCAGCGGGGACTCCTCAACCAGTGGTACGCAGTATTTT	CASSGDSSTSGTQYF
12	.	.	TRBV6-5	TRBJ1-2	TGTGCCAGCAGTTACCAACCCGGTGGCTACACCTTC	CASSYQPGGYTF